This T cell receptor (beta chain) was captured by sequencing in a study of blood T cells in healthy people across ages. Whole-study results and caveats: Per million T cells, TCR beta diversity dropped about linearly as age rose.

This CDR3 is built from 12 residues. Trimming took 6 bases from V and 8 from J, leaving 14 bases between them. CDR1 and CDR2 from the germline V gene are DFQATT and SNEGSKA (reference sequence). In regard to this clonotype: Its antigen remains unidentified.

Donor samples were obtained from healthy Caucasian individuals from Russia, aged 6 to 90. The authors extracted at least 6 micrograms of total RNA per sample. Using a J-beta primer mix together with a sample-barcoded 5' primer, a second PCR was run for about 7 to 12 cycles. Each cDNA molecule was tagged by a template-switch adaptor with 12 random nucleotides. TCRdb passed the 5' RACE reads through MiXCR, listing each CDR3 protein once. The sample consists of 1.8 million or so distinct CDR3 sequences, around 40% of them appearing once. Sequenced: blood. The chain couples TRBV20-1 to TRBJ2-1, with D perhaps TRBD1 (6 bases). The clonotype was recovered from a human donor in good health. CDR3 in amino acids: CSADTGRDEQFF. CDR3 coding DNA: TGCAGTGCAGACACAGGGAGAGATGAGCAGTTCTTC.